Presented here are 19 T cell receptor beta chains from one specimen sequenced in a study of T cell changes during pregnancy in multiple sclerosis. Assay used: immunoSEQ multiplex PCR; TCRdb lists only in-frame clones, some missing. The table lists about 43,000 clones, around 90% of them singletons. Sequencing used PBMCs (not recorded whether the cells were cultured). Receptors originate from a female donor with multiple sclerosis, enrolled in a pregnancy study.

The chain couples TRBV5-1 to TRBJ2-5, with TRBD1 matching over 8 bases. Germline V gives CDR1 SGHRS, CDR2 YFSETQ. The CDR3 is 14 residues long. The V gene end was trimmed by 4 bases and the J gene end by 5 bases; junction bases not matched to a gene: 7. The CDR3 region is CASSPQGARETQYF. CDR3 DNA: TGCGCCAGCAGCCCCCAGGGGGCGAGGGAGACCCAGTACTTC.

Only one count was recorded for this clone. The V gene is TRBV5-5, the J gene TRBJ1-5, with unresolved D. Germline CDR1 reads SGHKS; CDR2 reads YYEKEE (reference sequence). The germline V and J ends were trimmed by 0 bases and 7 bases, with 8 bases remaining between them. The CDR3 is 13 amino acids. The CDR3 spells CASSLEGFQPQHF. Here the CDR3 DNA reads TGTGCCAGCAGCTTGGAAGGGTTCCAGCCCCAGCATTTT.

The rearrangement joins TRBV19 to TRBJ2-7; no reliable D call. V was clipped by 5 bases and J by 3 bases, with 14 bases between them. Per germline, CDR1 LNHDA and CDR2 SQIVND (reference sequence). The CDR3 extends over 14 amino acids. CDR3 residues: CASSVDLLGYEQYF. CDR3 DNA sequence: TGTGCCAGTAGTGTGGACCTCCTTGGCTACGAGCAGTACTTC.

This clone has just a few counts. V and J are TRBV6-4 and TRBJ1-1; TRBD1 matches at 12 bases. Trimming took 6 bases from V and 7 from J; bases not matched to a gene: 6. The germline V gene has CDR1 MRHNA and CDR2 SNTAGT. The CDR3 length is 14 residues. CDR3 amino acids: CASSRGQGAGEAFF. CDR3 bases: TGTGCCAGCAGCCGGGGACAGGGGGCCGGTGAAGCTTTCTTT.

In DNA, the CDR3 is TGTGCCAGCTCACCCAAGGACCGACACACCGGGGAGCTGTTTTTT. It translates to CASSPKDRHTGELFF. The chain combines TRBV18 with TRBJ2-2; D call uncertain. Trimming cost V 3 bases and J 3 bases, with 11 bases left between them. The germline V gene encodes CDR1 KGHSH and CDR2 LQKENI. The CDR3 extends over 15 amino acids.

This chain connects TRBV29-1 to TRBJ2-7; D possibly corresponds to TRBD1 (5 bases). The germline V and J ends were trimmed by 0 bases and 6 bases, with 6 bases remaining between them. Germline CDR1 and CDR2: SQVTM and ANQGSEA. The length of the CDR3 is 11 residues. CDR3 bases: TGCAGCGTTGAAGAGGGGCTCGAGCAGTACTTC. Translation gives CSVEEGLEQYF.

This sequence joins TRBV27 and TRBJ2-1; D not resolved. Trimming stripped 2 bases from V and 4 bases from J, with 15 bases between. Germline V CDR1 and CDR2: MNHEY, SMNVEV (reference sequence). The CDR3 extends over 16 amino acids. CDR3 amino acids: CASSLRLQSLYNEQFF. CDR3 DNA: TGTGCCAGCAGTTTAAGACTCCAAAGCTTGTACAATGAGCAGTTCTTC.

The chain recombines TRBV2 with TRBJ2-2; 7 bases fit TRBD1. This CDR3 comprises 13 residues. V gave up 6 bases and J gave up 7 bases; unmatched junction bases: 5. Germline-derived CDR1 and CDR2 are SNHLY and FYNNEI. CDR3 amino acids: CASRQGVNGELFF. As DNA, the CDR3 is TGTGCCAGCAGGCAGGGGGTCAACGGGGAGCTGTTTTTT.

The gene calls are TRBV10-3 and TRBJ1-4; D unclear. V was clipped by 0 bases and J by 5 bases, with 4 bases between them. From germline, CDR1 is ENHRY and CDR2 SYGVKD. The CDR3 sequence is 13 residues long. The CDR3 DNA sequence: TGTGCCATCAGTGAGTCTAGAAATGAAAAACTGTTTTTT. Translation: CAISESRNEKLFF.

The CDR3 loop reads CASSLTAGSGNTIYF. In nucleotides, the CDR3 is TGTGCCAGCAGCTTAACGGCGGGTAGCGGAAACACCATATATTTT. The chain carries TRBV7-3 and TRBJ1-3; D gene uncertain. Germline lookup yields CDR1 SGHTA and CDR2 FQGTGA. This CDR3 region has 15 residues. Trimming took 0 bases from V and 4 from J, leaving 10 bases between them.

The J gene is TRBJ2-2, the V gene TRBV21-1; TRBD2 was called by the table and not checked on the DNA. TRBV21-1 constitutes a pseudogene. The CDR3 runs to 20 residues. CDR3 protein: CASSPRALAGGPNETGELFF. The CDR3 DNA reads TGTGCCAGCAGCCCCCGAGCCCTAGCGGGAGGGCCTAATGAAACCGGGGAGCTGTTTTTT.

The chain is built from TRBV12-5 and TRBJ2-1; TRBD2 agrees at 9 bases. The CDR3 extends over 14 amino acids. The V gene's germline CDR1 is LGHNT and CDR2 FRNRAP. V gave up 7 bases and J gave up 2 bases; unmatched junction bases: 3. The CDR3 nucleotides are TGTGCTAGTGAGCCTAGCGGGACCTACAATGAGCAGTTCTTC. Translation gives CASEPSGTYNEQFF.

The CDR3 here is CASSLGRGELFF. The CDR3 DNA follows: TGTGCCAGCAGCCTCGGGCGGGGGGAGCTGTTTTTT. The chain has TRBV5-5 and TRBJ2-2; D is ambiguous. The germline CDR1 and CDR2 sequences are SGHKS and YYEKEE (reference sequence). CDR3 size: 12 residues. V lost 4 bases to trimming and J lost 8 bases, with 9 bases between them.

The chain employs TRBV2 and TRBJ2-3; D may match TRBD1 or TRBD2 (5 bases each). CDR3 length equals 15 residues. Trimming pared 10 bases from V and 3 bases from J, leaving 20 bases between. Germline values: CDR1 SNHLY, CDR2 FYNNEI. CDR3 region: CATSSGTPGTDTQYF. As DNA, the CDR3 is TGTGCCACTAGCTCCGGGACCCCCGGAACAGATACGCAGTATTTT.

The V call is TRBV4-3, the J call TRBJ2-7; 10 nucleotides match TRBD1. CDR1 LGHNA and CDR2 YSLEER come from the germline V gene. The ends lost 1 base at V and 6 bases at J; junction bases unmatched: 6. This CDR3 is 15 amino acids long. The CDR3 nucleotides are TGCGCCAGCAGCCAAGTGGGGACAGGGGCTGCCGAGCAGTACTTC. Protein: CASSQVGTGAAEQYF.

The genes are TRBV30 and TRBJ2-2; 10 bases are a match to TRBD2. Germline V gene data show CDR1 as GTSNPN and CDR2 as SVGIG (reference sequence). The CDR3 runs to 17 residues. Trimming took 4 bases from V and 2 from J; bases not matched to a gene: 10. CDR3 in amino acids: CAWNGLAATLNTGELFF. In nucleotides, the CDR3 is TGTGCCTGGAATGGACTAGCGGCGACCTTAAACACCGGGGAGCTGTTTTTT.

This sequence joins TRBV7-9 and TRBJ1-5; 10 bases map to TRBD1. CDR1 SEHNR and CDR2 FQNEAQ come from the germline V gene (reference sequence). V lost 5 bases, J lost 7 bases, and 11 bases stayed unmatched. CDR3 length: 16 residues. The DNA of the CDR3 is TGTGCCAGCAGCCCCGGGACAGGGGATTTCAAGCAGCCCCAGCATTTT. Translating gives CASSPGTGDFKQPQHF.

V usage is TRBV7-9 and J usage is TRBJ1-2; D call uncertain. Germline-derived CDR1 and CDR2 are SEHNR and FQNEAQ (reference sequence). V was cut by 1 base and J by 4 bases, with 16 bases left in between. The CDR3 loop spans 16 amino acids. CDR3 in amino acids: CASSLVSGSTRYGYTF. The CDR3 DNA reads as TGTGCCAGCAGCTTAGTCTCGGGCAGTACACGCTATGGCTACACCTTC.

A single count supports this clone. The gene calls are TRBV6-5 and TRBJ2-3; D gene uncertain. Germline V gene sequence: CDR1 MNHEY, CDR2 SVGAGI. The CDR3 loop spans 11 amino acids. The V gene lost 5 bases and the J gene lost 6 bases, with 6 bases spanning the gap. The CDR3 is CASSAADTQYF. The CDR3 nucleotides are TGTGCCAGCAGTGCAGCGGATACGCAGTATTTT.